What follows are 3 T cell receptor beta chains derived from one specimen sequenced in a study of blood T cell repertoires in COVID-19. The data were produced by immunoSEQ multiplex PCR, yet TCRdb's version contains in-frame clones alone and is incomplete. Found here are some 320,000 clones, around nine tenths of them singletons; the top ten hold roughly 2.6%. The specimen sequenced was PBMCs or T cells enriched from blood (not recorded which). Receptors originate from a man aged 60-69 years who had recovered from COVID-19.

V usage is TRBV3-1 (or the pseudogene TRBV3-2) and J usage is TRBJ1-1; a weak D match, TRBD1 (5 bases). Trimming shortened V by 1 base and J by 5 bases, and 11 bases separated the two germline ends. Germline V CDR1 and CDR2: LGHDT, YNNKEL (reference sequence). CDR3 length: 14 amino acids. DNA of the CDR3: TGTGCCAGCAGCCAAGTTCCCAGGGTTACTGAAGCTTTCTTT. Its protein is CASSQVPRVTEAFF.

V is TRBV12-3 or TRBV12-4 and J is TRBJ1-5, with 7 positions matching TRBD1. The CDR3 runs 12 residues. Trimming removed 6 bases from V and 4 bases from J; junction bases left unmatched: 0. The CDR3 reads CASRQGNQPQHF. DNA of the CDR3: TGTGCCAGCAGACAGGGGAATCAGCCCCAGCATTTT.

The genes are TRBV6-5 and TRBJ1-2; 7 nucleotides align to TRBD1. V lost 6 bases, J lost 3 bases, and 7 bases stayed unmatched. The CDR3 contains 14 residues. The V gene's germline CDR1 is MNHEY and CDR2 SVGAGI. The CDR3 nucleotides read TGTGCCAGCAGACCTGCCGGGACAGACTATGGCTACACCTTC. It is translated as CASRPAGTDYGYTF.